This TCR beta chain is from a study of somatic mutations in cytotoxic T cells in rheumatoid arthritis. The overall study: Patients had roughly 28 ml EDTA blood drawn right after diagnosis, before any treatment.

Findings and caveats of the study: No multiple-comparison adjustment was applied to the slight TRBV07 underrepresentation in rheumatoid arthritis patients.

The trim removed 4 bases at V and 1 base at J, leaving 5 bases unmatched. Germline values: CDR1 SGDLS, CDR2 YYNGEE. There are 15 residues in the CDR3. The table came from immunoSEQ multiplex PCR; TCRdb's copy has only in-frame clones and leaves some out. The profile shows 14,000 or so clones, roughly 82% of them singletons. This clone showed up just a few times. Its target is not known. The receptor was derived from an adult with rheumatoid arthritis. Input material: CD8+ T cells sorted from blood. The chain uses TRBV9 and TRBJ2-7; 10 bases are shared with TRBD2. The CDR3 sequence: CASSPTAGGSYEQYF. CDR3 in DNA: TGTGCCAGCAGCCCTACAGCGGGAGGGTCCTACGAGCAGTACTTC.